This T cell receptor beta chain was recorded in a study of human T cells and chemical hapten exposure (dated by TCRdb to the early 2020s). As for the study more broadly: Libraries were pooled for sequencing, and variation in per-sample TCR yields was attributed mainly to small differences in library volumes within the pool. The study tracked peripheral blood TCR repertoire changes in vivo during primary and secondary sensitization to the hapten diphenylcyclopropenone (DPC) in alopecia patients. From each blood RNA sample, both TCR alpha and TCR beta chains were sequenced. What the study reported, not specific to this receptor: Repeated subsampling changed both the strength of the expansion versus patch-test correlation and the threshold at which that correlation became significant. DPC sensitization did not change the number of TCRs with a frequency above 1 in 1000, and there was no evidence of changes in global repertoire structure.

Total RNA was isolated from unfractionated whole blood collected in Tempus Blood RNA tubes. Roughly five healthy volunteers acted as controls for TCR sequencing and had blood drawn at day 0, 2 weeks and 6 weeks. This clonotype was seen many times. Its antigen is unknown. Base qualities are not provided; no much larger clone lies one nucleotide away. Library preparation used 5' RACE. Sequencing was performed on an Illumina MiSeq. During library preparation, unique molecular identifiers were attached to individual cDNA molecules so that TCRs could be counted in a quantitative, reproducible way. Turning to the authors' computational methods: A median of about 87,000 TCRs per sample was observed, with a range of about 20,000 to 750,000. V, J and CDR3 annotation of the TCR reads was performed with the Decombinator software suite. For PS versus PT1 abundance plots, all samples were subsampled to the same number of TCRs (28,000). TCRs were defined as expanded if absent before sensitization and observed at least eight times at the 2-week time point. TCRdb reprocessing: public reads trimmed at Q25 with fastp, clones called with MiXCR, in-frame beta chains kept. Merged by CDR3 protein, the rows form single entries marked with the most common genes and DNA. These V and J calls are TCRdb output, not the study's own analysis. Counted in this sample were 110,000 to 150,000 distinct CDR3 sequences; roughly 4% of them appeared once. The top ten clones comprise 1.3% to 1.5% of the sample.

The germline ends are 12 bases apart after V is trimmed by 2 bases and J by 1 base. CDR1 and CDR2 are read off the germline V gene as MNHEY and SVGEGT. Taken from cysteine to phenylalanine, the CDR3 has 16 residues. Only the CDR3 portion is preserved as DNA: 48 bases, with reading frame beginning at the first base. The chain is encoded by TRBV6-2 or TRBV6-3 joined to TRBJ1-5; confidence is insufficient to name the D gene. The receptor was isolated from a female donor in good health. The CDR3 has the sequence CASSYRSAASNQPQHF. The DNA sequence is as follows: TGTGCCAGCAGTTACAGGTCCGCGGCCAGCAATCAGCCCCAGCATTTT.